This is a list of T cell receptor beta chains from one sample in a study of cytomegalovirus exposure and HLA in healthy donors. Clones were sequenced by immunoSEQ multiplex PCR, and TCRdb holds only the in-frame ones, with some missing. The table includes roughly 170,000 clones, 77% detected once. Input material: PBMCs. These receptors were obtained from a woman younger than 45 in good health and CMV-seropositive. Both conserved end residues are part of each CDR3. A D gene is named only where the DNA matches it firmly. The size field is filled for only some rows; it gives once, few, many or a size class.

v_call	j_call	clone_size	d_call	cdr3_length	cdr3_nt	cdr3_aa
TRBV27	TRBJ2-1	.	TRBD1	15	TGTGCCAGCAGTTCGAGACAGGGGACATACAATGAGCAGTTCTTC	CASSSRQGTYNEQFF
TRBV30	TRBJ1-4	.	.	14	TGTGCCTGTGCAGTGGGGGGAGCAGCCGAAAAACTGTTTTTT	CACAVGGAAEKLFF
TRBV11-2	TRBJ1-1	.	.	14	TGTGCCAGCAGCTTTTTTGGGAGGAACACTGAAGCTTTCTTT	CASSFFGRNTEAFF
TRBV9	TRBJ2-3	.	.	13	TGTGCCAGCAGCGCGAGTAGCACAGATACGCAGTATTTT	CASSASSTDTQYF
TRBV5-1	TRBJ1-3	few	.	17	TGCGCCAGCAAAGACCAGGCAGGAACTTCCTCTGGAAACACCATATATTTT	CASKDQAGTSSGNTIYF
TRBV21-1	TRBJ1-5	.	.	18	TGTGCCAGCAGCAAAGCGCTTTTTTCCAGGGTCAGCAATCAGCCCCAGCATTTT	CASSKALFSRVSNQPQHF
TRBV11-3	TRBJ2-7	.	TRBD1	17	TGTGCCAGCAGCTTAGCCCCCCTCCCGGGACAGGGCTACGAGCAGTACTTC	CASSLAPLPGQGYEQYF
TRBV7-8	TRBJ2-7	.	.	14	TGTGCCAGCAGCTTGTACAGGGGGGGCTACGAGCAGTACTTC	CASSLYRGGYEQYF
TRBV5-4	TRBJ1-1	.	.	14	TGTGCCAGCAGCTTGGGAGGCGTGAACACTGAAGCTTTCTTT	CASSLGGVNTEAFF
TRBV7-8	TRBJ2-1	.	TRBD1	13	TGTGCCAGCTGGGACAGGGAAAACAATGAGCAGTTCTTC	CASWDRENNEQFF
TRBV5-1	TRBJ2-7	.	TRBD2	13	TGCGCCAGCAGCTATACTAGCGACTACGAGCAGTACTTC	CASSYTSDYEQYF
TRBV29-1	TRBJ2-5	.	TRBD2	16	TGCAGCGTTGAGGGGACTAGCGGTCCGTACCAAGAGACCCAGTACTTC	CSVEGTSGPYQETQYF
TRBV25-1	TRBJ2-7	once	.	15	TGTGCCAGCAGTGAAACACGGCAGGGAGGCTACGAGCAGTACTTC	CASSETRQGGYEQYF
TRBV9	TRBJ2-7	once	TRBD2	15	TGTGCCAGCAGCCCTCGTTTGGTAGCGGGAAGCGAGCAGTACTTC	CASSPRLVAGSEQYF
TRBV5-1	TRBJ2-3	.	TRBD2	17	TGCGCCAGCAGCTTGGGAACCGGGACTAGCTTAACAGATACGCAGTATTTT	CASSLGTGTSLTDTQYF
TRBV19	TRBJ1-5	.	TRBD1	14	TGTGCCAGCAAAGGGGGACAGGGCAGTCAGCCCCAGCATTTT	CASKGGQGSQPQHF
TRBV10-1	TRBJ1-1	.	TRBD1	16	TGCGCCAGCAGTGTAAGGGGACAGGGGGCGGACACTGAAGCTTTCTTT	CASSVRGQGADTEAFF
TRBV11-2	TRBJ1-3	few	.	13	TGTGCCAGCAGCTTCACGGGGATGGACACCATATATTTT	CASSFTGMDTIYF
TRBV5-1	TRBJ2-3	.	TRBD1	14	TGCGCCAGCAGCTTTCTCCAGGGGGCAGATACGCAGTATTTT	CASSFLQGADTQYF
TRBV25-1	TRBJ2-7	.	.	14	TGTGCCAGCAGTGAAGGACAGCCAAGGTACGAGCAGTACTTC	CASSEGQPRYEQYF
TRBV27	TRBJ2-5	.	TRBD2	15	TGTGCCAGCAGTTTCCAGACTAGCGGCCAAGAGACCCAGTACTTC	CASSFQTSGQETQYF